This T cell receptor beta chain was sequenced in a study of T cell changes during pregnancy in multiple sclerosis. By proportion, this clone is medium-sized. Trimming took 0 bases from V and 0 from J, leaving 12 bases between them. The CDR3 extends over 17 amino acids. The germline V gene encodes CDR1 SGHRS and CDR2 YFSETQ. Only in-frame clones appear in the TCRdb table, and some are missing; sequencing was by immunoSEQ multiplex PCR. The sample carries 40,000 to 55,000 clones, around 90% recorded once. This sequence originates from a female donor with multiple sclerosis, enrolled in a pregnancy study. The sample was CD8+ T cells from peripheral blood mononuclear cells, taken in the second trimester of pregnancy. V is TRBV5-1 and J is TRBJ1-4; the D is unclear. As DNA, the CDR3 is TGCGCCAGCAGCTTGGACAGTTCGACCGCAACTAATGAAAAACTGTTTTTT. It translates to CASSLDSSTATNEKLFF. Full variable domain (remainder filled in from reference TRBV5-1 and TRBJ1-4): KAGVTQTPRYLIKTRGQQVTLSCSPISGHRSVSWYQQTPGQGLQFLFEYFSETQRNKGNFPGRFSGRQFSNSRSEMNVSTLELGDSALYLCASSLDSSTATNEKLFFGSGTQLSVL.